This T cell receptor (beta chain) appears in the sequencing data of a study of OX40 agonist ivuxolimab in advanced cancers. Some clones are missing from TCRdb's copy, which holds only in-frame ones; the method was immunoSEQ multiplex PCR. The data show approximately 87,000 clones, more than 85% seen once. This clone was seen a single time. The V and J ends lost 3 bases and 4 bases, in that order; junction bases with no gene match: 7. The germline gives CDR1 MGHDK, CDR2 SYGVNS. The length of the CDR3 is 15 residues. Here the sequenced sample was CD4+ or CD8+ T cells sorted from blood, taken in a trial of the OX40 agonist ivuxolimab. The chain couples TRBV25-1 to TRBJ1-2, with 8 bases fitting TRBD1. The receptor comes from an adult with an advanced solid tumor such as melanoma, head and neck, liver or kidney cancer. CDR3 nucleotide sequence: TGTGCCAGCAGTGAGCGGACAGGGAACCCCTATGGCTACACCTTC. This sequence encodes CASSERTGNPYGYTF.